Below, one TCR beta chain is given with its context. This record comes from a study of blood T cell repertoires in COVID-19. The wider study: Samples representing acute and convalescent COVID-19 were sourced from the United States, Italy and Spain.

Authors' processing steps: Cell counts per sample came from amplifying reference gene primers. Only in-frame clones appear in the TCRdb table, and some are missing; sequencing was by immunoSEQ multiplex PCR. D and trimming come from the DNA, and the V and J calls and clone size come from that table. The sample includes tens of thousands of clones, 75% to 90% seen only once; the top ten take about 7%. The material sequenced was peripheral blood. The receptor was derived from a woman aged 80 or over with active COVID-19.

The CDR3 protein is CASGALEEGTEAFF. Here the CDR3 DNA reads TGCGCCAGCGGGGCCTTGGAGGAGGGCACTGAAGCTTTCTTT. This chain joins TRBV5-1 and TRBJ1-1, with TRBD1 as a possible D gene (5 bases). Germline CDR1 reads SGHRS; CDR2 reads YFSETQ. There are 14 residues in the CDR3. The germline V and J ends were trimmed by 7 bases and 4 bases, with 17 bases remaining between them.